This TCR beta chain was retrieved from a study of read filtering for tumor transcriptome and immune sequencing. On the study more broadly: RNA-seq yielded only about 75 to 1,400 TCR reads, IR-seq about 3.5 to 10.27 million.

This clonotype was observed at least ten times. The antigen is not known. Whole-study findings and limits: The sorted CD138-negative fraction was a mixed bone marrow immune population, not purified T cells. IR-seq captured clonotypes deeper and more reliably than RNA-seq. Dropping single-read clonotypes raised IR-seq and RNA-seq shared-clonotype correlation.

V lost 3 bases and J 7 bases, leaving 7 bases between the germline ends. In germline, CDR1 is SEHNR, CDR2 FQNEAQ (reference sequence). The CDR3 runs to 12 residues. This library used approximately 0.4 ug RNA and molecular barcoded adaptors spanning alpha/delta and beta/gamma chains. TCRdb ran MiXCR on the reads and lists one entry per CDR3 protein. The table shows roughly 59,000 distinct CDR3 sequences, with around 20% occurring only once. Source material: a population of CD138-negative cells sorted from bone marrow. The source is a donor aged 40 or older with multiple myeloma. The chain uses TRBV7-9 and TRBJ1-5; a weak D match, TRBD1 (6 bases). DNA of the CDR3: TGTGCCAGCAGCTTCGGGGGCCAGCCCCAGCATTTT. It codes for CASSFGGQPQHF. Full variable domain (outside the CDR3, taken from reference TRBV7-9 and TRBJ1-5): DTGVSQNPRHKITKRGQNVTFRCDPISEHNRLYWYRQTLGQGPEFLTYFQNEAQLEKSRLLSDRFSAERPKGSFSTLEIQRTEQGDSAMYLCASSFGGQPQHFGDGTRLSIL.